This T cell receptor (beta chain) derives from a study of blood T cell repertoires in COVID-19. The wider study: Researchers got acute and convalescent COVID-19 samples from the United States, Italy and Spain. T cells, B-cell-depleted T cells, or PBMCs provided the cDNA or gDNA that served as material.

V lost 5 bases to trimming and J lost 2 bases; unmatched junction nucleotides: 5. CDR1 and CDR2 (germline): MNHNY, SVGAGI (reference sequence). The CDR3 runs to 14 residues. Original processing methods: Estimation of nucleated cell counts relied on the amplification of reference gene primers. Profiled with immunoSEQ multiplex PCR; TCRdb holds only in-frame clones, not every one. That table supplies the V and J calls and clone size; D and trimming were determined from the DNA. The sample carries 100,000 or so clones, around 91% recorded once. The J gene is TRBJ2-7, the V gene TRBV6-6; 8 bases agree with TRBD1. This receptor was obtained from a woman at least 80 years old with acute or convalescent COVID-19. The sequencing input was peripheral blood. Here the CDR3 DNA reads TGTGCCAGCAGTCCAGGACAGGGCACCTACGAGCAGTACTTC. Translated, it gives CASSPGQGTYEQYF.